The 27 T cell receptor beta chains reported below all come from one sample, sequenced in a study of cytomegalovirus exposure and HLA in healthy donors. Primers for the PCR totalled 60 Vbeta and 13 Jbeta. TCRdb keeps only in-frame clones here, not all; method: immunoSEQ multiplex PCR. The table shows 200,000 to 250,000 clones, with approximately 79% occurring only once. The sequencing sample was made of PBMCs. The receptor source for this set is a man aged 18 to 30 in good health and CMV-seronegative.

The chain is built from TRBV30 and TRBJ2-7, with 8 bases identical to TRBD1. CDR1 and CDR2 from the germline V gene are GTSNPN and SVGIG (reference sequence). The V segment lost 1 base and the J segment 7 bases; nucleotides outside the gene matches: 6. The CDR3 has 13 residues. CDR3 in amino acids: CAWSAGGSREQYF. For the CDR3, the DNA is TGTGCCTGGAGTGCAGGGGGCTCACGAGAGCAGTACTTC.

This clone appeared a few times. V is TRBV2 and J is TRBJ2-3, with 9 bases fitting TRBD2. Germline V CDR1 and CDR2: SNHLY, FYNNEI. The ends lost 6 bases at V and 3 bases at J; junction bases unmatched: 10. This CDR3 region has 16 residues. CDR3 sequence (DNA): TGTGCCAGCAGACTTTTAGCGGGAGAGGGAACAGATACGCAGTATTTT. Encoded protein: CASRLLAGEGTDTQYF.

The rearrangement links TRBV30 to TRBJ1-5; D not resolved. CDR1 is GTSNPN, CDR2 SVGIG, per germline (reference sequence). Between the trimmed V and J ends, which lost 3 bases and 7 bases, there was a span of 16 bases. The CDR3 extends over 14 amino acids. The CDR3 loop reads CAWSPFEPGQPQHF. DNA of the CDR3: TGTGCCTGGAGCCCTTTTGAGCCGGGACAGCCCCAGCATTTT.

The chain uses TRBV7-2 and TRBJ1-2; a weak D match, TRBD1 (5 bases). From germline, CDR1 is SGHTA and CDR2 FQGNSA. V was shortened by 5 bases and J by 6 bases, with 16 bases between the two germline ends. The CDR3 totals 14 residues. In DNA form, the CDR3 reads TGTGCCAGCAGCCCCCACCCTGGGGCGGATGGCTACACCTTC. Protein: CASSPHPGADGYTF.

This clone has a single count. The chain uses TRBV7-3 and TRBJ2-1, with D possibly being TRBD1 (8 bases). This CDR3 comprises 15 residues. Germline assignment: CDR1 SGHTA and CDR2 FQGTGA. Trimming took off 4 bases at V and 5 bases at J, with 15 bases between the two ends. The CDR3 loop reads CASSSTGGANNEQFF. In DNA form, the CDR3 reads TGTGCCAGCAGCTCCACAGGGGGGGCCAACAATGAGCAGTTCTTC.

The gene calls are TRBV7-9 and TRBJ2-7; maybe TRBD1 (5 bases). Germline V gives CDR1 SEHNR, CDR2 FQNEAQ (reference sequence). Trimming stripped 0 bases from V and 0 bases from J, with 15 bases between. This CDR3 has 17 residues. CDR3 sequence: CASSLAQGWSDSYEQYF. For the CDR3, the DNA is TGTGCCAGCAGCTTAGCCCAGGGCTGGAGCGACTCCTACGAGCAGTACTTC.

A note on this clone: A read error may account for a junction end that differs from germline. The V call is TRBV7-9, the J call TRBJ1-2; possible D gene TRBD1, 6 bases. The CDR3 runs to 14 residues. Germline values: CDR1 SEHNR, CDR2 FQNEAQ (reference sequence). DNA of the CDR3: TGTTCCAGCAGCCCTTCGACAGGCGGTTATGGCTACACCTTC. It encodes CSSSPSTGGYGYTF.

This chain uses TRBV5-4 with TRBJ1-3, with a tentative D call TRBD1 (6 bases). The germline gives CDR1 SGHNT, CDR2 YYREEE (reference sequence). CDR3 length: 15 residues. Trimming stripped 3 bases from V and 2 bases from J, with 12 bases between. Written as DNA, the CDR3 is TGTGCCAGCAGCTCCTGGTCAGGGGCTGGAAACACCATATATTTT. As protein: CASSSWSGAGNTIYF.

The chain has TRBV27 and TRBJ2-3; 7 nucleotides align to TRBD1. The V segment lost 5 bases and the J segment 3 bases; nucleotides outside the gene matches: 8. The germline V gene has CDR1 MNHEY and CDR2 SMNVEV (reference sequence). The CDR3 has 15 residues. The CDR3 sequence is CASSKRTGRTDTQYF. For the CDR3, the DNA is TGTGCCAGCAGTAAAAGGACAGGCCGTACAGATACGCAGTATTTT.

The chain recombines TRBV11-2 with TRBJ2-2; no reliable D call. CDR1 and CDR2 from the germline V gene are SGHAT and FQNNGV. V was cut by 0 bases and J by 5 bases, with 25 bases left in between. The CDR3 length is 20 residues. CDR3 in amino acids: CASSLDWFLRGYRNTGELFF. Written as DNA, the CDR3 is TGTGCCAGCAGCTTAGACTGGTTCCTCCGCGGTTACCGCAATACCGGGGAGCTGTTTTTT.

J is TRBJ1-1 and V is TRBV7-9, with 9 nucleotides matching TRBD1. The CDR3 is 18 amino acids. Germline V gene sequence: CDR1 SEHNR, CDR2 FQNEAQ (reference sequence). The trim removed 3 bases at V and 6 bases at J, leaving 17 bases unmatched. The CDR3 coding sequence is TGTGCCAGCAGCTTCTCTCCCCCCCCCAGGGACAGGGTTGCTGAAGCTTTCTTT. Residues: CASSFSPPPRDRVAEAFF.

The chain links TRBV15 to TRBJ1-1; D gene ambiguous. CDR1 is LNHNV, CDR2 YYDKDF, per germline (reference sequence). CDR3 length: 14 residues. The V gene lost 0 bases and the J gene lost 2 bases, with 7 bases spanning the gap. CDR3 DNA sequence: TGTGCCACCAGCAGAGATTCCACAAACACTGAAGCTTTCTTT. Protein: CATSRDSTNTEAFF.

As DNA, the CDR3 is TGTGCCAGCAGCGTAGATGAGCGGGGGCCAACCTACGAGCAGTACTTC. Translated, it gives CASSVDERGPTYEQYF. The chain couples TRBV9 to TRBJ2-7; 8 bases line up with TRBD2. The germline CDR1 and CDR2 sequences are SGDLS and YYNGEE. Trimming at V came to 0 bases and at J to 2 bases, leaving 7 bases not matched to a gene. The CDR3 totals 16 residues.

V gene TRBV5-6 combines with J gene TRBJ2-3; 7 bases are a match to TRBD2. The CDR3 loop spans 15 amino acids. V trimming: 3 bases; J trimming: 9 bases; junction bases outside the gene matches: 13. Germline CDR1 is SGHDT and CDR2 is YYEEEE. This CDR3 reads CASSSQGLSDWTQYF. The CDR3, as DNA: TGTGCCAGCAGCTCTCAGGGACTATCGGATTGGACGCAGTATTTT.

This clone was detected only once. The rearrangement links TRBV5-1 to TRBJ1-2, with 7 bases identical to TRBD1. This CDR3 is 14 amino acids long. CDR1 and CDR2 (germline): SGHRS, YFSETQ. V was pared by 4 bases and J by 6 bases, with 9 bases of the junction left unmatched. In DNA, the CDR3 is TGCGCCAGCAGCATAAGGGACAGCTCCGATGGCTACACCTTC. This codes for CASSIRDSSDGYTF. The full variable domain, its missing parts supplied by reference TRBV5-1 and TRBJ1-2, is KAGVTQTPRYLIKTRGQQVTLSCSPISGHRSVSWYQQTPGQGLQFLFEYFSETQRNKGNFPGRFSGRQFSNSRSEMNVSTLELGDSALYLCASSIRDSSDGYTFGSGTRLTVV.

The chain employs TRBV5-5 and TRBJ1-1; 8 bases align to TRBD1. CDR1 is SGHKS and CDR2 is YYEKEE in the germline V gene (reference sequence). The V segment lost 0 bases and the J segment 0 bases; nucleotides outside the gene matches: 4. CDR3 length: 16 amino acids. CDR3 in DNA: TGTGCCAGCAGCTTGGACAGGGGGGGCATGAACACTGAAGCTTTCTTT. It translates to CASSLDRGGMNTEAFF.

The rearrangement joins TRBV30 to TRBJ2-7, with TRBD2 identical over 15 bases. Trimming at V came to 3 bases and at J to 6 bases, leaving 6 bases not matched to a gene. The CDR3 has 15 residues. The germline gives CDR1 GTSNPN, CDR2 SVGIG (reference sequence). The CDR3 DNA reads as TGTGCCTGGAGCGGGACTAGCGGGAGGTCGAGCGAGCAGTACTTC. Its protein product is CAWSGTSGRSSEQYF.

The V gene is TRBV18, the J gene TRBJ1-4; D remains unclear. Germline V CDR1 and CDR2: KGHSH, LQKENI. The CDR3 is made up of 15 amino acids. Trimming cost V 6 bases and J 0 bases, with 11 bases left between them. CDR3 DNA sequence: TGTGCCAGCTCCTATGCGGGAGCAACTAATGAAAAACTGTTTTTT. Translating it yields CASSYAGATNEKLFF.

V usage is TRBV5-1 and J usage is TRBJ2-1; 7 bases agree with TRBD1. Germline-derived CDR1 and CDR2 are SGHRS and YFSETQ. The CDR3 totals 17 residues. Losses at the gene ends were 2 bases for V and 6 bases for J; bases not matched to a gene: 14. CDR3 sequence: CASSFLGERQGRNEQFF. CDR3 DNA: TGCGCCAGCAGCTTTCTGGGGGAAAGACAGGGCCGCAATGAGCAGTTCTTC.

This CDR3 reads CASSPPWGNTEAFF. The CDR3 DNA reads TGTGCCAGCAGCCCCCCGTGGGGCAACACTGAAGCTTTCTTT. The gene calls are TRBV9 and TRBJ1-1, with a possible D match to TRBD1 (5 bases). The germline V and J ends were trimmed by 4 bases and 2 bases, with 12 bases remaining between them. This CDR3 has 14 residues. Germline CDR1 SGDLS, CDR2 YYNGEE. The full variable domain, its missing parts supplied by reference TRBV9 and TRBJ1-1, is DSGVTQTPKHLITATGQRVTLRCSPRSGDLSVYWYQQSLDQGLQFLIQYYNGEERAKGNILERFSAQQFPDLHSELNLSSLELGDSALYFCASSPPWGNTEAFFGQGTRLTVV.

This chain links TRBV6-4 with TRBJ2-7; 9 nucleotides match TRBD2. CDR1 and CDR2 (germline): MRHNA, SNTAGT. The CDR3 has 12 residues. V lost 11 bases, J lost 0 bases, and 2 bases stayed unmatched. The CDR3 spells CAGSGSSYEQYF. The DNA of the CDR3 is TGTGCCGGTAGCGGGAGCTCCTACGAGCAGTACTTC.

The rearrangement joins TRBV9 to TRBJ1-1, with D possibly being TRBD1 (6 bases). CDR3 length: 17 amino acids. CDR1 is SGDLS and CDR2 is YYNGEE in the germline V gene. V lost 3 bases to trimming and J lost 8 bases, with 26 bases between them. This CDR3 reads CASSGSREDGAGTEAFF. The CDR3 bases are TGTGCCAGCAGCGGTAGTAGAGAGGACGGAGCCGGGACAGAAGCTTTCTTT.

V gene TRBV7-2 combines with J gene TRBJ2-1, with D uncertain. Germline assignment: CDR1 SGHTA and CDR2 FQGNSA. CDR3 size: 13 residues. Between the trimmed V and J ends, which lost 5 bases and 0 bases, there was a span of 5 bases. CDR3 DNA sequence: TGTGCCAGCAGCCCACTCTCCTACAATGAGCAGTTCTTC. Translation gives CASSPLSYNEQFF.

The chain carries TRBV5-1 and TRBJ2-1; TRBD1 matches at 9 bases. CDR1 is SGHRS and CDR2 is YFSETQ in the germline V gene. The CDR3 sequence is 15 residues long. Trimming removed 0 bases from V and 15 bases from J; junction bases left unmatched: 13. CDR3 coding DNA: TGCGCCAGCAGCTTGGGGGCGGGGATCCAGGACAGGGGGTTCTTC. Encoded protein: CASSLGAGIQDRGFF. Using reference TRBV5-1 and TRBJ2-1 for the parts outside the CDR3, the full variable domain is KAGVTQTPRYLIKTRGQQVTLSCSPISGHRSVSWYQQTPGQGLQFLFEYFSETQRNKGNFPGRFSGRQFSNSRSEMNVSTLELGDSALYLCASSLGAGIQDRGFFGPGTRLTVL.

The CDR3 sequence: CASSQDGTGEDGNYGYTF. Written as DNA, the CDR3 is TGTGCCAGCAGCCAAGATGGAACAGGGGAAGATGGGAACTATGGCTACACCTTC. V usage is TRBV14 and J usage is TRBJ1-2; the match to TRBD1 covers 7 bases. The ends lost 0 bases at V and 2 bases at J; junction bases unmatched: 12. The germline V gene encodes CDR1 SGHDN and CDR2 FVKESK. This CDR3 spans 18 amino acids.

This clone came up a few times. This chain connects TRBV2 to TRBJ2-3; unclear D gene. The CDR3 sequence is 16 residues long. The V gene's germline CDR1 is SNHLY and CDR2 FYNNEI. Trimming took 7 bases from V and 0 from J, leaving 17 bases between them. In DNA, the CDR3 is TGTGCCAGCACCACCCTGAACAGCAAAAGCACAGATACGCAGTATTTT. It is translated as CASTTLNSKSTDTQYF.

The chain uses TRBV9 and TRBJ2-1; 10 bases fit TRBD2. This CDR3 has 17 residues. The germline CDR1 and CDR2 sequences are SGDLS and YYNGEE. The J segment lost 6 bases and the V segment lost 4 bases, leaving 13 bases of the junction unmatched. The CDR3 sequence is CASSRGGAGGPGNEQFF. As DNA, the CDR3 is TGTGCCAGCAGCAGGGGGGGAGCGGGAGGGCCGGGCAATGAGCAGTTCTTC. Full variable domain (remainder filled in from reference TRBV9 and TRBJ2-1): DSGVTQTPKHLITATGQRVTLRCSPRSGDLSVYWYQQSLDQGLQFLIQYYNGEERAKGNILERFSAQQFPDLHSELNLSSLELGDSALYFCASSRGGAGGPGNEQFFGPGTRLTVL.